This entry features one TCR beta chain sequence. The source of the sample is a study of blood T cell repertoires in COVID-19. Study in general: Whether acute or convalescent, the COVID-19 samples came from the United States, Italy and Spain. T cells, B-cell-depleted T cells, or PBMCs supplied cDNA or gDNA.

Followed over time, Seattle patients had been enrolled while infection was active. Germline CDR1 reads LNHNV; CDR2 reads YYDKDF (reference sequence). V lost 4 bases and J lost 4; bases outside the gene matches: 10. The CDR3 consists of 16 residues. In the original analysis: Nucleated cell counts were estimated from reference gene primer amplification. Libraries were prepared by immunoSEQ multiplex PCR; TCRdb keeps only in-frame clonotypes and omits some of them. The DNA was the basis for D and trimming; V, J and clone size are from that table. The top ten hold around 13% of the sample, which has about 280,000 clones, 80% to 90% seen once.

The TCR originated in a woman in her 70s with COVID-19, enrolled during active disease. The rearrangement uses TRBV15 and TRBJ2-7; 10 bases fit TRBD1. The sample was peripheral blood. This CDR3 is CATSTLETGGLYEQYF. The CDR3 DNA sequence: TGTGCCACCAGCACGTTGGAGACAGGGGGCTTGTACGAGCAGTACTTC.